This entry describes one T cell receptor (beta chain). This clonotype was counted many times. Its antigen has not been determined. Base qualities are not provided; no much larger clone lies one nucleotide away. The data are from a study of blood T cells in healthy people across ages (dated by TCRdb to about 2015). As for the study more broadly: In model experiments, roughly one uniquely barcoded TCR beta cDNA molecule per two T cells was captured by template switching. Age-related changes in TCR beta repertoire diversity were measured in the study by deep sequencing normalized with unique cDNA molecular identifiers. The donors were divided into four age groups: young (average approximately 15 years), middle-aged (around 37), aged (about 61) and long-lived (82). Using the same blood draw, the study looked at two additional independent replicas of 1 million unique cDNA reads for two donors, one aged 18 to 29 and the other aged 80 or older.

The library was made by 5' RACE. For sequencing, an Illumina HiSeq 2500 was employed. A second PCR of about 6 to 11 cycles was performed with a sample-barcoded 5' primer and a J-beta primer mix. A unique molecular identifier was introduced onto each TCR beta cDNA molecule by a template-switch 5' adaptor carrying 12 random nucleotides. Each sample yielded at least 3 million CDR3-containing paired-end reads. First-strand cDNA synthesis was performed from all RNA using the Mint cDNA synthesis kit, with priming by a TRBC-specific oligonucleotide. Following uracil-DNA glycosylase treatment, all cDNA underwent a first 18-cycle PCR with the universal primers M1SS and BC2_uni_R. The original pipeline was this. Each sample was normalized by randomly selecting 1 million high-quality reads, each carrying a distinct molecular identifier. Reads sharing molecular identifiers were discarded rather than binned into consensus sequences. MiTCR, with a Q25 quality threshold and the strictest error-elimination algorithm, was used for CDR3 identification, clonotype clustering and error correction. Lower-bound total TCR beta diversity was estimated with a nonparametric unseen species model using Euler transformation. Using fastp at Q25 and MiXCR, TCRdb reprocessed the public reads and kept productive beta chains. Duplicate CDR3 protein sequences are folded into a single record with the most common DNA and genes. The V and J calls come from TCRdb's annotation, not from the publication. Counted in this sample were some 940,000 distinct CDR3 sequences; about 29% of them appeared once. Together, the top ten hold about 10% of the sample.

Donors were roughly 40 systemically healthy Caucasian individuals from Russia aged about 6 to 100 years. Ten milliliters of peripheral blood were collected from each donor into EDTA-treated Vacutainer tubes. Ficoll-Paque density-gradient centrifugation was used to isolate PBMCs, with at least 7 million per sample. Total RNA, at least 6 micrograms per sample, was extracted from PBMCs with Trizol reagent. For every donor, an aliquot of PBMCs went through flow cytometry to measure the percentages of naive CD45RAhigh/CD27high T cells. The research as a whole found: Observed TCR beta diversity correlated strongly with the percentage of naive T cells measured by flow cytometry. Compared with the aged group, the long-lived group had more naive CD4+ T cells, fewer expanded clones and increased TCR diversity, suggesting age selection. As age increased, observed TCR beta diversity per million T cells dropped in a roughly linear way, and a significant reduction was already evident by age 40. Donor CMV infection status was unknown, potentially confounding age-related changes in expanded clonotypes. Estimates of total diversity based on one million sequenced T cells were regarded as lower bounds and as underestimates. Since profiling was done on bulk unsorted PBMCs, naive and antigen-experienced compartments could not be conclusively compared.

This sample also appeared in a second study, on T cells of mothers and their children. The second publication reports: The donors were nine systemically healthy Caucasian individuals, made up of three mothers and their six children. cDNA synthesis used all of the extracted RNA, with around 1.6 ug of RNA in each 15 ul reaction. In the second PCR, the M1S primer introduced both the sample barcodes and 2-4 random nucleotides. Each mother yielded over 8.5 million TCR beta CDR3 reads and each child 2.5 million to 3 million reads. Thymic selection similarly shapes TCR recombination output in related and unrelated pairs, with minor effect from inherited differences. Normalized repertoire overlap was always found to be slightly, but never significantly, higher in related mother-child pairs than in unrelated mother-child pairs. Persistent microchimeric T cell clones were not detected, at a sensitivity of 95 to 100 clones per million clonotypes. To look for features that set related mother-child pairs apart from unrelated individuals, the researchers ran deep NGS to compare the TCR beta repertoires of mothers and children. On average, the children were approximately 11 +/- 4 years old, while the mothers were 40 +/- 4 years old. Libraries were sequenced on Illumina HiSeq 2000 with 100+100 nt paired-end reads after adapter ligation with NEBNext reagents. To prevent cross-contamination, the mother and child libraries were prepared a month apart and were sequenced in separate runs. Between about 500,000 and 2,300,000 distinct TCR beta clonotypes were identified per donor. Naive TCR beta clonotypes were estimated from low-frequency clonotypes matched to each donor's FACS-determined naive share, without sorting.

The sequenced sample was blood. The clonotype comes from a middle-aged woman in good health.

The CDR3 has the sequence CASSSQGITEAFF. The nucleotide sequence reads TGTGCCAGCAGCTCTCAGGGGATCACTGAAGCTTTCTTT. The V and J genes are TRBV7-2 and TRBJ1-1; TRBD1 might be the D gene, on 6 matching bases. The CDR3 runs 13 residues from the cysteine to the phenylalanine. Only the CDR3 region is kept as DNA, spanning 39 bases read in frame from base 1. Trimming at the junction amounts to 4 bases on V and 4 bases on J, and the germline ends lie 10 bases apart. As encoded in the germline V gene, CDR1 is SGHTA while CDR2 is FQGNSA.